The 22 T cell receptor beta chains in this list originate from one sample, sequenced in a study of shared clonotypes between healthy human individuals. Assay: immunoSEQ multiplex PCR; the TCRdb copy retains only in-frame clones and omits some. This table holds more than 500,000 clones, 95% to 97% found once. The sample comprised naive CD4+ T cells sorted from blood. Subset in this sample: CD45RA+ positively selected. The source of these receptors is a woman aged 25 to 39 in good health.

The rearrangement joins TRBV2 to TRBJ2-1, with TRBD2 matching over 7 bases. CDR1 is SNHLY and CDR2 is FYNNEI in the germline V gene. CDR3 length: 15 residues. Losses at the gene ends were 8 bases for V and 5 bases for J; bases not matched to a gene: 12. Here the CDR3 reads CASLRDGRVHNEQFF. The CDR3 DNA is TGTGCCAGCCTCCGGGATGGGAGGGTCCACAATGAGCAGTTCTTC.

The chain combines TRBV19 with TRBJ2-7; TRBD1 aligns across 8 bases. Germline lookup yields CDR1 LNHDA and CDR2 SQIVND (reference sequence). The CDR3 runs 16 residues. V shed 5 bases, J shed 2 bases, and the junction held 11 bases outside the gene matches. For the CDR3, the DNA is TGTGCCAGTAGTCTACTCCCCGGGACAGGTACCTACGAGCAGTACTTC. This codes for CASSLLPGTGTYEQYF.

This rearrangement joins TRBV5-1 to TRBJ2-4; possibly TRBD2 for D (6 bases). V lost 0 bases to trimming and J lost 8 bases, with 15 bases between them. The CDR3 loop spans 15 amino acids. Germline loops: CDR1 SGHRS, CDR2 YFSETQ. CDR3 loop: CASSLAVHPGDIQYF. The DNA of the CDR3 is TGCGCCAGCAGCTTGGCCGTCCATCCGGGGGACATTCAGTACTTC.

This clone was seen just once. The chain joins TRBV11-3 to TRBJ2-1, with 8 bases aligning to TRBD2. V shed 4 bases, J shed 9 bases, and the junction held 11 bases outside the gene matches. This CDR3 comprises 15 residues. Germline CDR1 is SGHNT and CDR2 is YENEEA. The CDR3 bases are TGTGCCAGCAGCTCGTCGGGACTAGGAACCGGTGAGCAGTTCTTC. Protein: CASSSSGLGTGEQFF.

This clone was counted once. The chain combines TRBV25-1 with TRBJ2-1, with 13 nucleotides matching TRBD2. After removal of 5 bases from V and 6 bases from J, the junction contained 1 base not matched to a gene. Germline V gives CDR1 MGHDK, CDR2 SYGVNS. The CDR3 loop spans 14 amino acids. CDR3 nucleotides: TGTGCCAGCAGTAGGACTAGCGGGAGCAATGAGCAGTTCTTC. Translation gives CASSRTSGSNEQFF. Full variable domain (missing parts from reference TRBV25-1 and TRBJ2-1): EADIYQTPRYLVIGTGKKITLECSQTMGHDKMYWYQQDPGMELHLIHYSYGVNSTEKGDLSSESTVSRIRTEHFPLTLESARPSHTSQYLCASSRTSGSNEQFFGPGTRLTVL.

The chain recombines TRBV6-1 with TRBJ1-5, with D tentatively TRBD1 (5 bases). The CDR3 is made up of 15 amino acids. Per germline, CDR1 MNHNS and CDR2 SASEGT. Trimming shortened V by 2 bases and J by 0 bases, and 8 bases separated the two germline ends. The CDR3 sequence is CASSETGYSNQPQHF. For the CDR3, the DNA is TGTGCCAGCAGTGAAACAGGCTATAGCAATCAGCCCCAGCATTTT.

This rearrangement joins TRBV7-8 to TRBJ2-5; D not resolved. This CDR3 has 17 residues. Trimming took off 2 bases at V and 3 bases at J, with 19 bases between the two ends. The V gene's germline CDR1 is SGHVS and CDR2 FQNEAQ. The CDR3 DNA follows: TGTGCCAGCAGCTTAAGGGTTAAGGGCCTTGGAAAAGAGACCCAGTACTTC. It translates to CASSLRVKGLGKETQYF. The full variable domain, with the rest looked up from reference TRBV7-8 and TRBJ2-5, is GAGVSQSPRYKVAKRGQDVALRCDPISGHVSLFWYQQALGQGPEFLTYFQNEAQLDKSGLPSDRFFAERPEGSVSTLKIQRTQQEDSAVYLCASSLRVKGLGKETQYFGPGTRLLVL.

This chain links TRBV19 with TRBJ2-7, with D tentatively TRBD1 (7 bases). Trimming shortened V by 5 bases and J by 5 bases, and 16 bases separated the two germline ends. Germline V gene sequence: CDR1 LNHDA, CDR2 SQIVND (reference sequence). CDR3 length equals 14 residues. The CDR3 nucleotides are TGTGCCAGTAGTGCCCGAGGAGGGGGCGACGAGCAGTACTTC. It is translated as CASSARGGGDEQYF.

As to this clone: Other DNA sequences in the same sample also yield this CDR3. V and J are TRBV9 and TRBJ2-7; D not resolved. The CDR3 totals 14 residues. Germline V CDR1 and CDR2: SGDLS, YYNGEE. Trimming cost V 0 bases and J 0 bases, with 7 bases left between them. Here the CDR3 DNA reads TGTGCCAGCAGCGTAGGGGGAAGCTCCTACGAGCAGTACTTC. The encoded protein is CASSVGGSSYEQYF.

The chain links TRBV9 to TRBJ2-5; D gene ambiguous. V was shortened by 0 bases and J by 5 bases, with 14 bases between the two germline ends. CDR3 length equals 15 residues. In germline, CDR1 is SGDLS, CDR2 YYNGEE. This CDR3 reads CASSVGPAMDETQYF. In nucleotides, the CDR3 is TGTGCCAGCAGCGTAGGTCCAGCAATGGACGAGACCCAGTACTTC.

The rearrangement links TRBV10-1 to TRBJ2-1, with 12 bases matching TRBD2. Germline V gives CDR1 WNHNN, CDR2 SYGVQD (reference sequence). This CDR3 is built from 14 residues. The V and J ends lost 4 bases and 10 bases, in that order; junction bases with no gene match: 5. Here the CDR3 reads CASSVQLAGGEQFF. CDR3 DNA: TGCGCCAGCAGTGTTCAGCTAGCGGGAGGGGAGCAGTTCTTC.

On this clone itself: This same CDR3 is encoded by further DNA sequences in the sample. The V gene is TRBV5-1, the J gene TRBJ2-2; 10 bases map to TRBD2. Looked up from germline, CDR1 is SGHRS and CDR2 is YFSETQ. The CDR3 consists of 16 residues. The V segment lost 4 bases and the J segment 2 bases; nucleotides outside the gene matches: 5. The CDR3 region is CASSGLAGGNTGELFF. Written as DNA, the CDR3 is TGCGCCAGCAGCGGATTAGCGGGAGGTAACACCGGGGAGCTGTTTTTT.

The chain joins TRBV15 to TRBJ2-2; D possibly matches TRBD1 or TRBD2 (5 bases each). Germline CDR1 LNHNV, CDR2 YYDKDF (reference sequence). The CDR3 loop spans 17 amino acids. Trimming pared 0 bases from V and 4 bases from J, leaving 15 bases between. In DNA form, the CDR3 reads TGTGCCACCAGCAGAGATCCATGGGACCGAGTCACCGGGGAGCTGTTTTTT. Translation: CATSRDPWDRVTGELFF.

The rearrangement joins TRBV5-4 to TRBJ1-1; 7 bases are shared with TRBD1. Looked up from germline, CDR1 is SGHNT and CDR2 is YYREEE (reference sequence). V was pared by 6 bases and J by 7 bases, with 9 bases of the junction left unmatched. The CDR3 is 13 residues long. In nucleotides, the CDR3 is TGTGCCAGCACCCTCGACAGGGCTAATGAAGCTTTCTTT. It is translated as CASTLDRANEAFF.

The chain joins TRBV5-4 to TRBJ2-6; 8 bases align to TRBD1. Trimming cost V 3 bases and J 2 bases; bases outside gene matches: 4. Germline CDR1 reads SGHNT; CDR2 reads YYREEE (reference sequence). This CDR3 is built from 16 residues. CDR3 sequence (DNA): TGTGCCAGCAGCTCTGGACAGGGTGCTGGGGCCAACGTCCTGACTTTC. It yields the protein CASSSGQGAGANVLTF.

The V gene is TRBV21-1, the J gene TRBJ2-1; the table names TRBD2, a call not compared with the DNA. TRBV21-1 is marked as a pseudogene. CDR3 size: 16 residues. The CDR3 DNA follows: TGTGCCAGCAGCAAAGTGTCTGGGGGGGACTACAATGAGCAGTTCTTC. Amino acids: CASSKVSGGDYNEQFF.

The chain has TRBV6-5 and TRBJ2-5, with 11 bases identical to TRBD2. The CDR3 totals 14 residues. The germline V gene encodes CDR1 MNHEY and CDR2 SVGAGI. V gave up 4 bases and J gave up 3 bases; unmatched junction bases: 1. CDR3 nucleotides: TGTGCCAGCAGTTCGACTAGCGGGAAAGAGACCCAGTACTTC. The encoded protein is CASSSTSGKETQYF.

The CDR3, as DNA: TGTGCCAGCAGTGAGGAGGACCCGACGACTGCTTTCTTT. Protein sequence: CASSEEDPTTAFF. The rearrangement joins TRBV2 to TRBJ1-1; D unresolved. Per the germline V gene, CDR1 is SNHLY and CDR2 is FYNNEI. V lost 3 bases to trimming and J lost 11 bases, with 16 bases between them. The CDR3 runs 13 residues.

The chain carries TRBV29-1 and TRBJ2-3, with TRBD1 as a possible D gene (5 bases). The CDR3 length is 13 residues. Germline CDR1 reads SQVTM; CDR2 reads ANQGSEA. The V gene lost 4 bases and the J gene lost 3 bases, with 11 bases spanning the gap. DNA of the CDR3: TGCAGCGTTGGGGTCAGGGTAACAGATACGCAGTATTTT. Encoded protein: CSVGVRVTDTQYF.

The chain couples TRBV7-2 to TRBJ1-5; D is ambiguous. The CDR3 totals 15 residues. The germline gives CDR1 SGHTA, CDR2 FQGNSA. V was shortened by 5 bases and J by 3 bases, with 14 bases between the two germline ends. Here the CDR3 DNA reads TGTGCCAGCAGCCCCCTGTGGGAAAACAATCAGCCCCAGCATTTT. Its translation: CASSPLWENNQPQHF.

The chain is built from TRBV5-1 and TRBJ2-5; 8 bases align to TRBD1. CDR1 and CDR2 from the germline V gene are SGHRS and YFSETQ. V shed 4 bases and J 0 bases; nucleotides not matched to a gene: 2. This CDR3 contains 14 residues. CDR3 sequence reads: CASSQGQDQETQYF. CDR3 coding DNA: TGCGCCAGCAGCCAGGGACAGGACCAAGAGACCCAGTACTTC.

V usage is TRBV28 and J usage is TRBJ2-7; 7 bases are a match to TRBD1. After removal of 2 bases from V and 1 base from J, the junction contained 5 bases not matched to a gene. The V gene's germline CDR1 is MDHEN and CDR2 SYDVKM. The CDR3 consists of 15 residues. The CDR3 is CASSLEWDRSYEQYF. Written as DNA, the CDR3 is TGTGCCAGCAGTTTAGAATGGGACAGATCCTACGAGCAGTACTTC.